This TCR beta chain was captured by sequencing in a study of T cell clonality in common variable immunodeficiency. Overall study results and limits: CVID subjects showed higher TCRbeta clonality than healthy controls. Repertoire-complication correlations in CVID were limited by patient heterogeneity. Reportedly, TCR beta sequences from common variable immunodeficiency showed fewer deletions and N-nucleotide insertions.

This table comes from immunoSEQ multiplex PCR, and its TCRdb copy is limited to in-frame clones, with some not included. Altogether about 28,000 clones were found in the sample, and no singletons occur. The V and J ends lost 7 bases and 6 bases, in that order; junction bases with no gene match: 11. The CDR3 spans 15 residues. Germline V gives CDR1 DFQATT, CDR2 SNEGSKA (reference sequence). This clone has more than one count but fewer than ten. The antigen is undetermined. The CDR3 is cut off 3 residues early in the read; its end comes from the germline J gene. CVID subjects had received replacement immunoglobulin for at least one year. Heparinized whole blood, about 5 to 8.5 ml, came from each donor.

The sample taken for sequencing was peripheral blood mononuclear cells. The receptor was derived from a human donor with common variable immunodeficiency. The chain joins TRBV20-1 to TRBJ2-7, with 14 bases aligning to TRBD2. Partial CDR3 DNA: TGCAGTGATTCGAGACTAGCGGGAGGGCTAGGCGAG. Protein sequence: CSDSRLAGGLGE. The full CDR3 reads CSDSRLAGGLGEQYF.